The clone carrying this T cell receptor beta chain has a handful of counts. The data belong to a study of regulatory T cells in long-lasting Graves disease. The CDR3 is 16 amino acids. The germline V gene encodes CDR1 SGDLS and CDR2 YYNGEE. V gave up 0 bases and J gave up 0 bases, with 9 bases separating them. Arm-PCR of CDR3 regions and iRepertoire HTBI primers were used to build TCR beta libraries. TCRdb analysed the multiplex PCR reads with MiXCR anew, one entry per CDR3 protein. The sample includes 250,000 to 300,000 distinct CDR3 sequences, about 20% of them seen just once. Stated time point: newly diagnosed GD, antithyroid drugs for less than 3 months. Extracted RNA from PBMCs served as the source of the TCR library. The data also belong to a second study, concerning T cells in Graves' hyperthyroidism and ophthalmopathy.

The source material was peripheral blood mononuclear cells (PBMCs), sampled at new diagnosis, from a patient treated with antithyroid drugs. This chain joins TRBV9 and TRBJ2-2; unclear D gene. This TCR came from a woman aged 25 to 45 with Graves disease. CDR3 loop: CASSVAPTTNTGELFF. The CDR3 coding sequence is TGTGCCAGCAGCGTAGCGCCGACAACGAACACCGGGGAGCTGTTTTTT.